This TCR beta chain was recorded in a study of vaccination effects on CD4 cells after COVID-19. Findings and limits, study-wide: After vaccination, at late timepoints, clones induced by infection and by vaccine contracted markedly.

The CDR3 runs 17 residues. With 3 bases clipped from V and 5 bases from J, the junction kept 11 bases outside the gene matches. The germline V gene has CDR1 SGHRS and CDR2 YFSETQ. Notes on this clone: The antigen remains unidentified.

With the ViraFEST assay, the study expanded antigen-specific CD4+ T cells using viral peptide pools, then sequenced them. Researchers isolated CD4+ T cells once ten to eleven days of culture had elapsed. It was between March and December 2020 that the person had a SARS-CoV-2 infection confirmed by PCR. Cultures used roughly 2 million PBMC per well, around 9 IU/ml IL-2 and approximately 10 ug/ml peptides. Half-medium replacement with IL-2 medium occurred on days 3 and 7. TCRdb keeps only in-frame clones here, not all; method: immunoSEQ multiplex PCR. This sample yields 55,000 to 90,000 clones, of which 65% to 85% are seen a single time; under 6% belongs to the top ten.

Sequenced here: CD4+ T cells from PBMCs cultured with HIV peptides, sampled before COVID-19 vaccination. As to subset: HIV-1 Nef peptide pool negative control/reference culture. The V call is TRBV5-1, the J call TRBJ2-7; 13 bases match TRBD2. The TCR originated in a human donor who had a prior SARS-CoV-2 infection. Written as DNA, the CDR3 is TGCGCCAGCAGCTCCCAACCACCCGGGACTAGCGGGAACGAGCAGTACTTC. It codes for CASSSQPPGTSGNEQYF.